This TCR beta chain emerged from a study of CD8 T cells in ankylosing spondylitis. Trimming left V 0 bases short and J 3 bases short, with 15 bases between. CDR1 and CDR2 from the germline V gene are LGHNA and YSLEER. The CDR3 has 16 residues. General study points: Characteristic of ankylosing spondylitis blood, it appeared, was a TCR beta motif comprising 7 to 9 highly homologous variants.

Each TCR beta library was made by quantitative 5'-RACE that incorporated molecular barcodes. TCRdb re-called the 5' RACE reads with MiXCR, one entry per CDR3 protein. The sample has about 220,000 distinct CDR3 sequences; about 7% are singletons. Ten or more counts support this clonotype. The antigen remains undetermined. The receptor comes from a male donor with ankylosing spondylitis. V usage is TRBV4-3 and J usage is TRBJ2-7; D is tentatively TRBD1 or TRBD2 (6 bases each). The source material was blood, either unsorted or a sorted T cell fraction (not recorded which). CDR3 sequence (DNA): TGCGCCAGCAGCCAAGATTTTAGCGGAGGGGGCTACGAGCAGTACTTC. Translated, it gives CASSQDFSGGGYEQYF.